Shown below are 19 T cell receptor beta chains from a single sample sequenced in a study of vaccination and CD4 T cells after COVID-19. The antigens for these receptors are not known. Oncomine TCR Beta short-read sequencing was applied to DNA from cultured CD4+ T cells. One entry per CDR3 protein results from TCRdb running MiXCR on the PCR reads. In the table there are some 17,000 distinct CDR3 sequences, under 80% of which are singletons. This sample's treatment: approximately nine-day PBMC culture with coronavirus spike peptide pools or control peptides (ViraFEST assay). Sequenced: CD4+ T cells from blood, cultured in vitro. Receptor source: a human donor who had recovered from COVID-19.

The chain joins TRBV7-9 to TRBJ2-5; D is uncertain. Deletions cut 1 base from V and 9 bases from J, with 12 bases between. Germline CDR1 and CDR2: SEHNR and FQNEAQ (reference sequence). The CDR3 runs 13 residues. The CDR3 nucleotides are TGTGCCAGCAGCTTAGAGGGTTCTAGGGCCCAGTACTTC. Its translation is CASSLEGSRAQYF.

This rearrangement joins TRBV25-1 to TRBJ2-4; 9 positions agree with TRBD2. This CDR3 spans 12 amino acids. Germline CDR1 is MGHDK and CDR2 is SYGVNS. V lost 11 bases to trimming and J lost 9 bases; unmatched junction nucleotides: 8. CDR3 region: CASRLADGIQYF. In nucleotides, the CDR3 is TGTGCCTCCAGACTAGCGGACGGCATTCAGTACTTC. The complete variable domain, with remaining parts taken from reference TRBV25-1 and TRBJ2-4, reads EADIYQTPRYLVIGTGKKITLECSQTMGHDKMYWYQQDPGMELHLIHYSYGVNSTEKGDLSSESTVSRIRTEHFPLTLESARPSHTSQYLCASRLADGIQYFGAGTRLSVL.

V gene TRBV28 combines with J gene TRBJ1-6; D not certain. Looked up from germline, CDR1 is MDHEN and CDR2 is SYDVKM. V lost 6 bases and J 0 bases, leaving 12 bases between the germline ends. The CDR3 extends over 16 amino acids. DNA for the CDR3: TGTGCCAGCAGCGACATCAGGAGCTCCTATAATTCACCCCTCCACTTT. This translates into CASSDIRSSYNSPLHF.

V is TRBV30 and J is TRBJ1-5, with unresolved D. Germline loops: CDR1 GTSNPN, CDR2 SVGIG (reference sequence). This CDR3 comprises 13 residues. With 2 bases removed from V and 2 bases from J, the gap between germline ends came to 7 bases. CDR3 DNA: TGTGCCTGGAGTATTAGGGGCAATCAGCCCCAGCATTTT. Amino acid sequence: CAWSIRGNQPQHF.

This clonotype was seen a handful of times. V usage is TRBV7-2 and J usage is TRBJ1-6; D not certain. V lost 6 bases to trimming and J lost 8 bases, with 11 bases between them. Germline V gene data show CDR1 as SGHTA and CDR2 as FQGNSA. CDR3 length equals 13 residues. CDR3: CASSSRQDSPLHF. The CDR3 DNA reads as TGTGCCAGCAGTTCCCGTCAAGATTCACCCCTCCACTTT.

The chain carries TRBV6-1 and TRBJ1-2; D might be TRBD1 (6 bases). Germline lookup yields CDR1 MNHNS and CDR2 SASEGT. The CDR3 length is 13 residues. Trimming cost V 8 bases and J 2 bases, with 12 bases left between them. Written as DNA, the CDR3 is TGTGCCAGCTCCCCGACAGGCAACTATGGCTACACCTTC. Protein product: CASSPTGNYGYTF.

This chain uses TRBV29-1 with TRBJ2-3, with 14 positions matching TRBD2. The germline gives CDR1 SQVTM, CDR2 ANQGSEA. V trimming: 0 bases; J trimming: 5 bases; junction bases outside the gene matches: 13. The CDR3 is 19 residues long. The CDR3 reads CSVEDSLPTSGRAEDTQYF. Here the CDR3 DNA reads TGCAGCGTTGAAGACTCCCTCCCGACTAGCGGGAGGGCCGAAGATACGCAGTATTTT.

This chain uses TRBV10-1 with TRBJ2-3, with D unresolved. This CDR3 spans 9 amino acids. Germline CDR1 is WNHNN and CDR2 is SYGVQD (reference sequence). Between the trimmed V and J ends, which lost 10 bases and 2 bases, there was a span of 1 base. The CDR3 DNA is TGCGCCACCACAGATACGCAGTATTTT. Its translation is CATTDTQYF.

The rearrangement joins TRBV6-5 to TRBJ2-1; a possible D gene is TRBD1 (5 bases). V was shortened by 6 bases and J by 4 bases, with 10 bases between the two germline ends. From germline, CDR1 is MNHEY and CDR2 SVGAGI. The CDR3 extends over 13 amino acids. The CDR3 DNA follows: TGTGCCAGCAGCTACACAGGTTACAATGAGCAGTTCTTC. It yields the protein CASSYTGYNEQFF.

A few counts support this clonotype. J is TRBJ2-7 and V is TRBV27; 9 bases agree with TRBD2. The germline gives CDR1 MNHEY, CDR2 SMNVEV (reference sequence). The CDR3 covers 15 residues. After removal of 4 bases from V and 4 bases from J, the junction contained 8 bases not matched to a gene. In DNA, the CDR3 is TGTGCCAGCAGTTCGACCCTAGCGGGATTGTACGAGCAGTACTTC. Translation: CASSSTLAGLYEQYF.

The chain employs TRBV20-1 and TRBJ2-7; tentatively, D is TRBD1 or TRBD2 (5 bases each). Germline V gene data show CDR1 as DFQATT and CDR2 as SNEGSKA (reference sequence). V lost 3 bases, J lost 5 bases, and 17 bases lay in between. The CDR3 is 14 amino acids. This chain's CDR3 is CSARRGVDSDEQYF. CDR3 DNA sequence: TGCAGTGCTAGGAGAGGGGTGGACTCGGACGAGCAGTACTTC.

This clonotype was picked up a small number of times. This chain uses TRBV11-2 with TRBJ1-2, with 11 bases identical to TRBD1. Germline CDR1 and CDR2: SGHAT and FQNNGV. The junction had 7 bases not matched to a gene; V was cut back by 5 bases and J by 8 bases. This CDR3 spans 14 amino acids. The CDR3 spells CASSPWTGGAGYTF. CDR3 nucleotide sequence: TGTGCCAGCAGCCCCTGGACAGGGGGCGCGGGCTACACCTTC.

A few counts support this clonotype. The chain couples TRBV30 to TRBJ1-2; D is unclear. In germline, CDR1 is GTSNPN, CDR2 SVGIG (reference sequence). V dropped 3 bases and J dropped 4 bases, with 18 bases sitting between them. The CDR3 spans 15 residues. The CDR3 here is CAWSPRARRAYGYTF. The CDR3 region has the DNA TGTGCCTGGAGCCCCCGAGCTAGGCGGGCCTATGGCTACACCTTC.

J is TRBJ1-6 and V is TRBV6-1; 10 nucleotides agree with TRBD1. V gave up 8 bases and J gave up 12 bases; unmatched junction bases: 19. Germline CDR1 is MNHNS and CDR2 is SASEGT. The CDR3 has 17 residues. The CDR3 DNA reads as TGTGCCAGCTCTTTGTCGGTCTCCGGACAGGGGGGTGTACCCCTCCACTTT. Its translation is CASSLSVSGQGGVPLHF.

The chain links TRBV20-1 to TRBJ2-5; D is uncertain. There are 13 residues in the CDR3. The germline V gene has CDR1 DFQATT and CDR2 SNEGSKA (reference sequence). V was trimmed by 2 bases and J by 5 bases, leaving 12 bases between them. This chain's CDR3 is CSARPGFLETQYF. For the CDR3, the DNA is TGCAGTGCTAGACCCGGGTTTCTGGAGACCCAGTACTTC.

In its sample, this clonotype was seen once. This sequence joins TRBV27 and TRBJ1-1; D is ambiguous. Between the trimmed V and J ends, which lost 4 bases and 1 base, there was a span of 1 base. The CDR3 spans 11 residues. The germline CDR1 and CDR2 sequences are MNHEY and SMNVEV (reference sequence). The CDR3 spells CASSSNTEAFF. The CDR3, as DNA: TGTGCCAGCAGTTCGAACACTGAAGCTTTCTTT.

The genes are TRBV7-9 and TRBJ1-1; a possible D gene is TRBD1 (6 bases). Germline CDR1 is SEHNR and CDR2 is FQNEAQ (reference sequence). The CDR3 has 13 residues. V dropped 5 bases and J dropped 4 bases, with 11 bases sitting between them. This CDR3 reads CASSAEGGTEAFF. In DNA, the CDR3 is TGTGCCAGCAGCGCCGAAGGGGGCACTGAAGCTTTCTTT.

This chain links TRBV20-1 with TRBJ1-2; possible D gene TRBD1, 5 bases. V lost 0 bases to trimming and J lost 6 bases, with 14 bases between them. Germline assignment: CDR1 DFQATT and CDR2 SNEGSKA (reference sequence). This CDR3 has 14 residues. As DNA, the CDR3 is TGCAGTGCTAGAGATCAGGGCAGTCTCCATGGCTACACCTTC. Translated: CSARDQGSLHGYTF.

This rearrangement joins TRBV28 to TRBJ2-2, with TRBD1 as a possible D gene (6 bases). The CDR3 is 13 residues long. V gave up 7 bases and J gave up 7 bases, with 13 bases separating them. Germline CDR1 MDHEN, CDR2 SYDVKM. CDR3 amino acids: CASTRGYGGELFF. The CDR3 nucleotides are TGTGCCAGCACCAGGGGTTACGGCGGGGAGCTGTTTTTT.